This TCR beta chain emerged from a study of OX40 agonist ivuxolimab in advanced cancers. For the study in its entirety: Ivuxolimab was an agonistic, fully human IgG2 monoclonal antibody directed against OX40 (CD134), a costimulatory receptor. Partial responses occurred in three dose-escalation patients, of whom one had hepatocellular carcinoma and two had cutaneous melanoma. Intravenous ivuxolimab was administered to patients every 2 weeks at six dose levels: 0.01, 0.1, 0.3, 1.5, 3 and 10 mg/kg. Patients were allowed to have had prior anti-PD-1, anti-PD-L1 or anti-CTLA-4 therapy, and less than 45% of the dose-escalation patients had previously received checkpoint inhibitors. The paper covers the monotherapy dose-escalation part of the phase I ivuxolimab trial, which included N of about 51 patients. A male proportion of 82.7% and a mean age of 60 years, ranging from about 20 to 80, were recorded for the dose-escalation cohort. The purpose of peripheral TCRbeta sequencing was to test whether ivuxolimab changed TCR sequence diversity and led to clonal T-cell expansion. Among the roughly 50 dose-escalation patients, about 20 had hepatocellular carcinoma, 15 or so melanoma, 9 renal cell carcinoma and 9 head and neck cancer.

For sequencing of the TCRbeta CDR3 region, genomic DNA was extracted from the sorted cells. TCRbeta CDR3 regions were sequenced using the immunoSEQ Assay. The table was pulled from immuneACCESS by TCRdb, which kept in-frame rearrangements only. Such tables lose some clones; where checked, under half of the loss comes from unresolved V genes, and the rest has no known cause. The sample table lists roughly 88,000 clones, around 87% of them with a count of one. The leading ten clones occupy about 4% of the sample. Notes on this clone: Its recognized antigen is unknown. No much larger clonotype is one base removed from it; base qualities were not supplied.

What the work shows at the level of the full study, not this receptor alone: In partial responders in the 0.1-3.0 mg/kg groups, normalized peripheral clonal expansion was found to be among the lowest, especially among CD8+ T cells. Low levels of normalized T-cell clonal expansion were also shown by some nonresponding patients. At doses of 0.1 to 3.0 mg/kg, clonal expansion of both CD4+ and CD8+ T cells in blood was seen between baseline and week 6. After ivuxolimab, expanded clones were on average more numerous among CD8+ T cells than among CD4+ T cells. The antigen specificity of the peripheral T cells that underwent clonal expansion was not determined.

Patients with autoimmune disease history or receiving systemic immunosuppression were excluded from the trial. Peripheral blood for TCR sequencing was collected from all dose cohorts at baseline, on cycle 4 day 1, and on cycle 7 day 1. Samples came from an open-label, multicenter, first-in-human phase I dose-escalation trial of ivuxolimab. Adults with locally advanced or metastatic melanoma, renal cell, hepatocellular, or head and neck squamous cell carcinoma were enrolled in the trial. Before TCR sequencing, CD4+ T cells and CD8+ T cells from peripheral blood were sorted into separate populations. The TCR comes from an adult with an advanced solid tumor such as melanoma, head and neck, liver or kidney cancer. The specimen was CD4+ or CD8+ T cells sorted from blood, collected in a trial of the OX40 agonist ivuxolimab.

The CDR3 has the sequence CASSLPPGRSNEKLFF. The DNA sequence is as follows: TGTGCCAGCAGTTTACCCCCCGGGAGAAGCAATGAAAAACTGTTTTTT. The sequence joins TRBV28 to TRBJ1-4; the D gene identity is not certain. Including the terminal cysteine and phenylalanine, the CDR3 comprises 16 residues. Only the CDR3 DNA is retained, 48 bases long and in frame from the first base. V and J lose 2 bases and 5 bases, and a span of 15 bases separates them. CDR1 and CDR2 were assigned from the germline V gene as MDHEN and SYDVKM.